The 26 T cell receptor beta chains listed next were all sequenced from one sample in a study of CD8 T cells in Susac syndrome. RNA amounts of about 0.5 to 1 ug underwent reverse transcription with random hexamers. TCRdb reprocessed the immunoSEQ multiplex PCR reads with MiXCR, giving one entry per CDR3 protein. The sample yields under 95,000 distinct CDR3 sequences, 85% to 95% seen once. The source material was CD4+ T cells from PBMCs. Receptors originate from a human donor with Susac syndrome.

CDR3 residues: CASSKVPYKGYQPQHF. The CDR3 DNA follows: TGTGCCAGCAGCAAAGTTCCCTACAAGGGATATCAGCCCCAGCATTTT. The genes are TRBV21-1 and TRBJ1-5. TRBV21-1 is described as a pseudogene. The CDR3 has 16 residues.

The chain has TRBV20-1 and TRBJ1-1, with a possible D match to TRBD1 (5 bases). The CDR3 is made up of 13 amino acids. Germline-derived CDR1 and CDR2 are DFQATT and SNEGSKA (reference sequence). Deletions cut 3 bases from V and 5 bases from J, with 13 bases between. The CDR3: CSARRGEGTEAFF. The CDR3 DNA sequence: TGCAGTGCTAGGAGAGGGGAGGGGACTGAAGCTTTCTTT.

The V call is TRBV20-1, the J call TRBJ1-2; 8 nucleotides agree with TRBD1. CDR3 length equals 13 residues. Trimming removed 0 bases from V and 3 bases from J; junction bases left unmatched: 0. Per the germline V gene, CDR1 is DFQATT and CDR2 is SNEGSKA (reference sequence). CDR3 in DNA: TGCAGTGCTAGAGAGGACAGGGACTATGGCTACACCTTC. As protein: CSAREDRDYGYTF.

This CDR3 reads CASSLKRGTSGANVLTF. The CDR3, as DNA: TGCGCCAGCAGCTTGAAGAGGGGGACCTCTGGGGCCAACGTCCTGACTTTC. The genes are TRBV5-1 and TRBJ2-6, with D tentatively TRBD1 (6 bases). The V end was cut by 1 base, the J end by 0 bases, with 11 bases between. In germline, CDR1 is SGHRS, CDR2 YFSETQ. The CDR3 spans 17 residues.

The chain uses TRBV7-8 and TRBJ2-1; tentatively, D is TRBD2 (5 bases). V lost 5 bases to trimming and J lost 6 bases, with 11 bases between them. This CDR3 has 13 residues. Germline V gene sequence: CDR1 SGHVS, CDR2 FQNEAQ. This CDR3 reads CASSQDRGNEQFF. Here the CDR3 DNA reads TGTGCCAGCAGCCAAGACCGGGGCAATGAGCAGTTCTTC.

The chain's CDR3 is CASSLDIALMNTEAFF. The DNA of the CDR3 is TGCGCCAGCAGCTTGGATATAGCACTAATGAACACTGAAGCTTTCTTT. The gene calls are TRBV5-1 and TRBJ1-1; D not certain. Germline V gene data show CDR1 as SGHRS and CDR2 as YFSETQ. The CDR3 is made up of 16 amino acids. V was pared by 0 bases and J by 0 bases, with 12 bases between.

The chain joins TRBV12-3 or TRBV12-4 to TRBJ2-3; D possibly matches TRBD1 or TRBD2 (6 bases each). This CDR3 is built from 16 residues. V was trimmed by 2 bases and J by 2 bases, leaving 14 bases between them. The CDR3 protein is CASSLLRGTHTDTQYF. The CDR3 bases are TGTGCCAGCAGTTTACTCCGGGGGACACACACAGATACGCAGTATTTT.

The chain recombines TRBV7-9 with TRBJ2-7; weak D call: TRBD1 (5 bases). V lost 3 bases and J lost 4, with 16 bases in between. This CDR3 has 15 residues. Germline lookup yields CDR1 SEHNR and CDR2 FQNEAQ (reference sequence). CDR3 loop: CASSFLTGPKYEQYF. The CDR3 DNA follows: TGTGCCAGCAGCTTTCTCACAGGCCCTAAGTACGAGCAGTACTTC.

The rearrangement links TRBV18 to TRBJ2-1; tentative D call: TRBD2 (6 bases). CDR1 is KGHSH and CDR2 is LQKENI in the germline V gene. Trimming left V 4 bases short and J 9 bases short, with 13 bases between. There are 13 residues in the CDR3. The CDR3 loop reads CASSQGTEGEQFF. The CDR3 nucleotides read TGTGCCAGCTCACAAGGGACTGAGGGTGAGCAGTTCTTC. The variable domain in full, with the rest retrieved from reference TRBV18 and TRBJ2-1, is NAGVMQNPRHLVRRRGQEARLRCSPMKGHSHVYWYRQLPEEGLKFMVYLQKENIIDESGMPKERFSAEFPKEGPSILRIQQVVRGDSAAYFCASSQGTEGEQFFGPGTRLTVL.

This sequence joins TRBV29-1 and TRBJ1-2; D is unresolved. The germline CDR1 and CDR2 sequences are SQVTM and ANQGSEA. The CDR3 totals 10 residues. V gave up 3 bases and J gave up 6 bases, with 5 bases separating them. This CDR3 is CSVDENGYTF. The DNA for the CDR3 is TGCAGCGTTGATGAGAATGGCTACACCTTC.

This chain connects TRBV29-1 to TRBJ2-1; no firm D call. Germline CDR1 reads SQVTM; CDR2 reads ANQGSEA. This CDR3 has 10 residues. V was pared by 6 bases and J by 6 bases, with 6 bases between. The CDR3 DNA sequence: TGCAGCGTGGCCTTCAATGAGCAGTTCTTC. As protein: CSVAFNEQFF.

The chain has TRBV15 and TRBJ2-7; D remains ambiguous. Per the germline V gene, CDR1 is LNHNV and CDR2 is YYDKDF (reference sequence). The V end lost 5 bases, the J end lost 3 bases, and 8 bases lay between the germline ends. This CDR3 is 12 amino acids long. CDR3 nucleotide sequence: TGTGCCACCAGCTCTTTAGGCTACGAGCAGTACTTC. Translation: CATSSLGYEQYF.

V gene TRBV12-3 or TRBV12-4 combines with J gene TRBJ2-2; 7 bases match TRBD1. The V gene end was trimmed by 6 bases and the J gene end by 0 bases; junction bases not matched to a gene: 4. This CDR3 region has 15 residues. As DNA, the CDR3 is TGTGCCAGCAGCCTGGACAGGCCGAACACCGGGGAGCTGTTTTTT. Amino acid sequence: CASSLDRPNTGELFF.

V gene TRBV29-1 combines with J gene TRBJ1-2, with a weak D call TRBD1 (6 bases). This CDR3 spans 14 amino acids. Trimming shortened V by 6 bases and J by 5 bases, and 19 bases separated the two germline ends. Germline V CDR1 and CDR2: SQVTM, ANQGSEA. The CDR3 DNA reads TGCAGCGTCCGGAGGGGGACTTTGGAGTATGGCTACACCTTC. It translates to CSVRRGTLEYGYTF.

This chain links TRBV30 with TRBJ1-1; D is perhaps TRBD1 (6 bases). CDR1 and CDR2 (germline): GTSNPN, SVGIG (reference sequence). The CDR3 contains 16 residues. Trimming took off 1 base at V and 7 bases at J, with 22 bases between the two ends. CDR3 nucleotides: TGTGCCTGGAGTGGGATCCCCGTCGGGACACGGGGTGAAGCTTTCTTT. Its protein product is CAWSGIPVGTRGEAFF.

V is TRBV18 and J is TRBJ2-1, with a tentative D call TRBD2 (5 bases). The CDR3 runs 18 residues. Looked up from germline, CDR1 is KGHSH and CDR2 is LQKENI. V gave up 3 bases and J gave up 3 bases, with 21 bases separating them. CDR3 nucleotide sequence: TGTGCCAGCTCACCGCCCCTAGCCGAACGTATAAACTACAATGAGCAGTTCTTC. This codes for CASSPPLAERINYNEQFF.

This chain links TRBV30 with TRBJ2-7; TRBD1 agrees at 8 bases. CDR1 is GTSNPN, CDR2 SVGIG, per germline (reference sequence). Trimming removed 5 bases from V and 1 base from J; junction bases left unmatched: 1. This CDR3 spans 12 amino acids. CDR3 in DNA: TGTGCCTGGCGACAGGGGTCCTACGAGCAGTACTTC. It translates to CAWRQGSYEQYF.

The V gene is TRBV3-1, the J gene TRBJ2-1; tentative D call: TRBD1 (6 bases). V was trimmed by 9 bases and J by 4 bases, leaving 7 bases between them. The CDR3 spans 11 residues. Looked up from germline, CDR1 is LGHDT and CDR2 is YNNKEL (reference sequence). In DNA form, the CDR3 reads TGTGCCAGTGGACAGTACAATGAGCAGTTCTTC. It is translated as CASGQYNEQFF.

Here the CDR3 reads CASSPFSRNEQFF. CDR3 in DNA: TGTGCCAGCAGCCCCTTCTCCCGGAATGAGCAGTTCTTC. The genes are TRBV4-2 and TRBJ2-1; unclear D gene. There are 13 residues in the CDR3. Germline CDR1 is LGHNA and CDR2 is YNFKEQ. Trimming left V 4 bases short and J 7 bases short, with 11 bases between.

The chain joins TRBV12-3 or TRBV12-4 to TRBJ2-1; D perhaps matches TRBD2 (6 bases). The CDR3 loop spans 16 amino acids. Trimming cost V 6 bases and J 16 bases, with 31 bases left between them. CDR3 loop: CASRKWGGTSYFRSFF. CDR3 nucleotide sequence: TGTGCCAGCAGAAAGTGGGGCGGGACCTCGTATTTCCGTAGCTTCTTC.

The chain couples TRBV12-3 or TRBV12-4 to TRBJ1-5; D is perhaps TRBD1 (6 bases). The CDR3 is 13 residues long. The germline V and J ends were trimmed by 6 bases and 7 bases, with 13 bases remaining between them. This chain's CDR3 is CASSIAGDQPQHF. CDR3 sequence (DNA): TGTGCCAGCAGCATAGCAGGGGACCAGCCCCAGCATTTT.

V is TRBV7-9 and J is TRBJ1-5; unclear D gene. The ends were cut back, 0 bases at V and 0 bases at J, with 3 bases in the middle. The germline V gene has CDR1 SEHNR and CDR2 FQNEAQ (reference sequence). CDR3 length equals 14 residues. For the CDR3, the DNA is TGTGCCAGCAGCTTAGCCAATAGCAATCAGCCCCAGCATTTT. Translating gives CASSLANSNQPQHF.

J is TRBJ2-7 and V is TRBV30, with 10 bases fitting TRBD1. The germline V gene encodes CDR1 GTSNPN and CDR2 SVGIG (reference sequence). The CDR3 has 16 residues. The V segment lost 0 bases and the J segment 6 bases; nucleotides outside the gene matches: 11. The CDR3 DNA is TGTGCCTGGAGTGTATCCTGGGGACAGGGGAGCTCCGAGCAGTACTTC. This translates into CAWSVSWGQGSSEQYF.

The chain joins TRBV12-3 or TRBV12-4 to TRBJ2-7; no definite D call. V lost 6 bases and J lost 6, with 12 bases in between. CDR3 length: 12 amino acids. CDR3 nucleotides: TGTGCCAGCAGCCACGGACGAAGCGAGCAGTACTTC. It is translated as CASSHGRSEQYF.

CDR3 loop: CASSERDRGLGANVLTF. Here the CDR3 DNA reads TGTGCCAGTAGTGAGCGGGACAGGGGGCTTGGGGCCAACGTCCTGACTTTC. The chain joins TRBV19 to TRBJ2-6; 12 nucleotides line up with TRBD1. V shed 5 bases and J 3 bases; nucleotides not matched to a gene: 5. CDR3 length equals 17 residues. Germline-derived CDR1 and CDR2 are LNHDA and SQIVND (reference sequence).

The V call is TRBV7-8, the J call TRBJ2-3; maybe TRBD2 (6 bases). Germline V gene data show CDR1 as SGHVS and CDR2 as FQNEAQ. This CDR3 region has 14 residues. With 6 bases removed from V and 1 base from J, the gap between germline ends came to 11 bases. CDR3 nucleotides: TGTGCCAGCAGGGGGAGGTTCGGCACAGATACGCAGTATTTT. It translates to CASRGRFGTDTQYF.